The 18 T cell receptor beta chains reported below all come from one sample, sequenced in a study of T-cell reconstitution after alpha-beta-depleted transplantation in children. Unique molecular identifiers were built into the TCRbeta library. TCRdb re-called the PCR reads with MiXCR, one entry per CDR3 protein. The data contain approximately 500,000 distinct CDR3 sequences, roughly a tenth of them singletons. Source: PBMCs, taken before TCRalphabeta/CD19-depleted stem cell transplant. All receptors come from a child aged 2 to 9 with inherited bone marrow failure, due to receive a stem cell transplant.

J is TRBJ2-7 and V is TRBV24-1; 8 bases agree with TRBD1. This CDR3 has 15 amino acids. The V gene's germline CDR1 is KGHDR and CDR2 SFDVKD. J was trimmed by 0 bases and V by 3 bases; bases with no gene match: 3. The CDR3: CATSDPGQDSYEQYF. The CDR3 DNA reads TGTGCCACCAGTGATCCGGGACAGGACTCCTACGAGCAGTACTTC.

This clonotype was detected ten times or more. V and J are TRBV20-1 and TRBJ2-1, with 8 bases fitting TRBD2. Germline CDR1 is DFQATT and CDR2 is SNEGSKA (reference sequence). Germline trimming cut 3 bases from V and 10 bases from J; bases unmatched to any gene: 5. CDR3 length: 12 residues. CDR3 in amino acids: CSASGRAGEQFF. CDR3 sequence (DNA): TGCAGTGCTAGCGGGAGGGCCGGGGAGCAGTTCTTC.

Ten or more counts support this clonotype. The chain couples TRBV7-9 to TRBJ1-2, with D possibly being TRBD1 (6 bases). The CDR3 runs 12 residues. V gave up 3 bases and J gave up 8 bases, with 10 bases separating them. CDR1 is SEHNR and CDR2 is FQNEAQ in the germline V gene (reference sequence). CDR3 DNA: TGTGCCAGCAGCTTCACAGGGCCCGGCTACACCTTC. Residues: CASSFTGPGYTF.

This clonotype was picked up many times. J is TRBJ1-5 and V is TRBV5-1, with TRBD1 identical over 10 bases. Looked up from germline, CDR1 is SGHRS and CDR2 is YFSETQ. Trimming at V came to 3 bases and at J to 3 bases, leaving 3 bases not matched to a gene. The CDR3 is 15 residues long. The CDR3 loop reads CASSWGTGVNQPQHF. CDR3 DNA sequence: TGCGCCAGCAGCTGGGGGACAGGGGTCAATCAGCCCCAGCATTTT.

Many counts were recorded for this clonotype. The chain uses TRBV5-4 and TRBJ2-5; 10 bases agree with TRBD2. The germline CDR1 and CDR2 sequences are SGHNT and YYREEE (reference sequence). The CDR3 length is 15 residues. V shed 4 bases and J 4 bases; nucleotides not matched to a gene: 7. CDR3 DNA: TGTGCCAGCAGCCTGGAGCGGGAGGGAGGAGAGACCCAGTACTTC. Its protein product is CASSLEREGGETQYF.

In regard to this clonotype: At one end the junction does not follow the germline gene, possibly because of a read error. V and J are TRBV12-3 or TRBV12-4 and TRBJ2-2, with D possibly TRBD1 on 5 matching bases. This CDR3 has 17 residues. The CDR3, as DNA: TGTACCAGCAGCCCCCCCTTGGGCAGGGTACACACCGGGGAGCTGTTTTTT. Its translation is CTSSPPLGRVHTGELFF.

This clonotype was counted ten times or more. This chain connects TRBV20-1 to TRBJ1-2, with a weak D call TRBD1 (5 bases). Trimming left V 3 bases short and J 2 bases short, with 16 bases between. This CDR3 has 15 amino acids. Looked up from germline, CDR1 is DFQATT and CDR2 is SNEGSKA (reference sequence). CDR3 DNA sequence: TGCAGTGCTAGTACTGGGGGACCTGAAAACTATGGCTACACCTTC. It specifies CSASTGGPENYGYTF.

This clonotype was recorded many times. The chain has TRBV12-3 or TRBV12-4 and TRBJ2-1; the D gene could be TRBD1 or TRBD2 (6 bases each). V dropped 2 bases and J dropped 4 bases, with 12 bases sitting between them. The CDR3 covers 15 residues. In nucleotides, the CDR3 is TGTGCCAGCAGTTTAAGAAAGGGGGGTTACAATGAGCAGTTCTTC. This translates into CASSLRKGGYNEQFF.

This clonotype was seen only a few times. This chain links TRBV19 with TRBJ1-5; weak D call: TRBD1 (5 bases). Per germline, CDR1 LNHDA and CDR2 SQIVND (reference sequence). The CDR3 has 17 amino acids. The germline V and J ends were trimmed by 5 bases and 1 base, with 18 bases remaining between them. CDR3: CASSSLGAGTSNQPQHF. The CDR3 DNA reads TGTGCCAGTAGTTCCCTTGGGGCAGGGACGAGCAATCAGCCCCAGCATTTT.

This clonotype was detected many times. The chain employs TRBV28 and TRBJ2-5; TRBD2 might be the D (6 bases). Germline CDR1 reads MDHEN; CDR2 reads SYDVKM. CDR3 size: 16 residues. V was clipped by 5 bases and J by 2 bases, with 18 bases between them. CDR3 residues: CASSLRKGEAQETQYF. For the CDR3, the DNA is TGTGCCAGCAGTCTCCGAAAAGGGGAGGCGCAAGAGACCCAGTACTTC.

Many counts were recorded for this clonotype. This chain uses TRBV19 with TRBJ2-7; tentatively, D is TRBD1 (5 bases). The CDR3 runs 17 residues. Trimming took 5 bases from V and 0 from J, leaving 20 bases between them. The germline V gene encodes CDR1 LNHDA and CDR2 SQIVND (reference sequence). The chain's CDR3 is CASSARSHRTASYEQYF. The CDR3 DNA reads as TGTGCCAGTAGTGCCCGCAGCCACAGGACCGCCTCCTACGAGCAGTACTTC. The whole variable domain, remainder taken from reference TRBV19 and TRBJ2-7, is DGGITQSPKYLFRKEGQNVTLSCEQNLNHDAMYWYRQDPGQGLRLIYYSQIVNDFQKGDIAEGYSVSREKKESFPLTVTSAQKNPTAFYLCASSARSHRTASYEQYFGPGTRLTVT.

At least ten counts were recorded for this clonotype. The rearrangement joins TRBV5-1 to TRBJ2-3; D possibly matches TRBD1 or TRBD2 (6 bases each). Germline CDR1 and CDR2: SGHRS and YFSETQ. The length of the CDR3 is 16 residues. The V and J ends lost 4 bases and 5 bases respectively, with 20 bases between them. CDR3 bases: TGCGCCAGCAGCCCCCAGGGGCCTAACGGGGGAGATACGCAGTATTTT. The encoded protein is CASSPQGPNGGDTQYF.

This clonotype was counted between two and nine times. The V call is TRBV30, the J call TRBJ2-1; the D is unclear. V lost 2 bases, J lost 3 bases, and 8 bases lay in between. The germline V gene encodes CDR1 GTSNPN and CDR2 SVGIG (reference sequence). This CDR3 is built from 13 residues. Here the CDR3 reads CAWSTTIYNEQFF. In nucleotides, the CDR3 is TGTGCCTGGAGTACTACTATCTACAATGAGCAGTTCTTC.

This clonotype has at least ten counts. V usage is TRBV9 and J usage is TRBJ2-1; 11 bases align to TRBD2. J was trimmed by 9 bases and V by 1 base; bases with no gene match: 3. The CDR3 is 14 amino acids. Germline lookup yields CDR1 SGDLS and CDR2 YYNGEE. Here the CDR3 DNA reads TGTGCCAGCAGCGTAACTAGCGGGAGTAGTGAGCAGTTCTTC. This translates into CASSVTSGSSEQFF.

The J gene is TRBJ1-2, the V gene TRBV30; possible D gene TRBD1, 6 bases. Germline V gene lookup returns CDR1 GTSNPN and CDR2 SVGIG (reference sequence). Trimming removed 3 bases from V and 2 bases from J, with 16 bases in between. This CDR3 region has 15 residues. CDR3 coding DNA: TGTGCCTGGAGAACTCGGGGGGCAATGAACTATGGCTACACCTTC. Encoded protein: CAWRTRGAMNYGYTF.

This clonotype was recorded at least ten times. This chain joins TRBV28 and TRBJ2-1; TRBD2 matches 14 bases. Germline CDR1 reads MDHEN; CDR2 reads SYDVKM. Germline trimming cut 2 bases from V and 10 bases from J; bases unmatched to any gene: 10. CDR3 length equals 17 residues. The CDR3 bases are TGTGCCAGCAGTTTAAGTTTAGGACTAGCGGGAGGTTGGGAGCAGTTCTTC. This codes for CASSLSLGLAGGWEQFF.

This clonotype was found many times. The chain is built from TRBV28 and TRBJ2-7; 9 nucleotides match TRBD1. Germline CDR1 is MDHEN and CDR2 is SYDVKM. V trimming: 5 bases; J trimming: 5 bases; junction bases outside the gene matches: 4. CDR3 length equals 13 residues. The CDR3: CASSGTGWNEQYF. The CDR3 DNA sequence: TGTGCCAGCAGTGGGACAGGGTGGAACGAGCAGTACTTC. The variable domain in full, completed from reference TRBV28 and TRBJ2-7, reads DVKVTQSSRYLVKRTGEKVFLECVQDMDHENMFWYRQDPGLGLRLIYFSYDVKMKEKGDIPEGYSVSREKKERFSLILESASTNQTSMYLCASSGTGWNEQYFGPGTRLTVT.

In this sample, this clonotype turned up many times. CDR3 amino acids: CASSTPRVGKANEKLFF. Written as DNA, the CDR3 is TGTGCCAGCAGCACGCCACGGGTCGGAAAGGCTAATGAAAAACTGTTTTTT. V usage is TRBV7-9 and J usage is TRBJ1-4; D gene ambiguous. This CDR3 has 17 residues. V dropped 5 bases and J dropped 3 bases, with 19 bases sitting between them. The germline V gene encodes CDR1 SEHNR and CDR2 FQNEAQ (reference sequence).